Below are 10 T cell receptor beta chains sequenced from a single sample in a study of T cells in Graves' hyperthyroidism and ophthalmopathy. The CDR3 regions of TCR beta were amplified from RNA transcripts. A first-round RT-PCR of the TCR CDR3 used the HTBI primer set. TCRdb passed the multiplex PCR reads through MiXCR, listing each CDR3 protein once. The sample shows about 740,000 distinct CDR3 sequences, less than 15% of them seen only once. Sequencing was performed on blood. The receptors were sampled from a woman aged 18-29 years with Graves' hyperthyroidism.

This clonotype was seen at least ten times. The V call is TRBV29-1, the J call TRBJ1-1, with D maybe TRBD1 (6 bases). The V and J ends lost 6 bases and 4 bases respectively, with 24 bases between them. This CDR3 contains 16 residues. From germline, CDR1 is SQVTM and CDR2 ANQGSEA. CDR3 loop: CSVAPRGGSKGTEAFF. CDR3 DNA: TGCAGCGTGGCCCCCCGAGGGGGTTCGAAGGGCACTGAAGCTTTCTTT.

With respect to this clonotype: This CDR3 is missing its conserved last phenylalanine or tryptophan, likely due to a read error. V is TRBV10-3 and J is TRBJ1-1, with a tentative D call TRBD1 (5 bases). V lost 3 bases and J 2 bases, leaving 19 bases between the germline ends. This CDR3 spans 17 amino acids. The germline V gene encodes CDR1 ENHRY and CDR2 SYGVKD. The CDR3 here is CAISDGGRTRRNTEAFL. The CDR3 DNA is TGTGCCATCAGTGATGGGGGGAGGACGAGACGAAACACTGAAGCTTTCCTT.

This rearrangement joins TRBV28 to TRBJ2-1; D is perhaps TRBD2 (7 bases). Trimming took 7 bases from V and 12 from J, leaving 16 bases between them. CDR1 and CDR2 (germline): MDHEN, SYDVKM. There are 12 residues in the CDR3. CDR3 sequence reads: CASTQGGEAQFF. The CDR3 DNA sequence: TGTGCCAGCACTCAAGGGGGGGAGGCGCAGTTCTTC.

Note on this clonotype: A much more abundant neighbour one base away suggests this may be a read error. The CDR3 DNA sequence: TGTGCCAGCAGCGTAGTAGGGGAGGCCCTCCACTTT. Translation gives CASSVVGEALHF. V and J are TRBV13 and TRBJ1-6, with D tentatively TRBD1 (5 bases). CDR3 size: 12 residues. Germline CDR1 PRHDT, CDR2 FYEKMQ (reference sequence). V lost 5 bases and J 14 bases, leaving 13 bases between the germline ends. The full variable domain, completed using reference TRBV13 and TRBJ1-6, is AAGVIQSPRHLIKEKRETATLKCYPIPRHDTVYWYQQGPGQDPQFLISFYEKMQSDKGSIPDRFSAQQFSDYHSELNMSSLELGDSALYFCASSVVGEALHFGNGTRLTVT.

This clonotype occurred many times. One junction end does not reproduce the germline sequence, and a read error may be involved. V and J are TRBV7-7 and TRBJ2-1; D uncertain. This CDR3 is built from 14 residues. Germline assignment: CDR1 SSHAT and CDR2 FNYEAQ (reference sequence). The CDR3 DNA is TGTGCTAGCAGCTTAGCCATGGGATCTAGTGAGCAGTTCTTC. Amino acids: CASSLAMGSSEQFF. The full variable domain, its missing parts supplied by reference TRBV7-7 and TRBJ2-1, is GAGVSQSPRYKVTKRGQDVTLRCDPISSHATLYWYQQALGQGPEFLTYFNYEAQPDKSGLPSDRFSAERPEGSISTLTIQRTEQRDSAMYRCASSLAMGSSEQFFGPGTRLTVL.

This clonotype was detected many times. This chain links TRBV10-3 with TRBJ1-1; D possibly corresponds to TRBD1 (5 bases). Germline assignment: CDR1 ENHRY and CDR2 SYGVKD. Trimming removed 4 bases at V and 6 bases at J, with 18 bases between. The CDR3 totals 15 residues. The CDR3 sequence is CAISGGVGAGAEAFF. The CDR3 nucleotides are TGTGCCATCAGTGGGGGCGTCGGGGCTGGCGCTGAAGCTTTCTTT.

This clonotype was picked up a small number of times. V usage is TRBV29-1 and J usage is TRBJ2-7; D is ambiguous. V lost 4 bases, J lost 2 bases, and 15 bases lay in between. CDR1 SQVTM and CDR2 ANQGSEA come from the germline V gene. The CDR3 is 14 amino acids. CDR3 protein: CSVGGPSGPYEQYF. CDR3 nucleotide sequence: TGCAGCGTTGGAGGACCATCTGGCCCCTACGAGCAGTACTTC.

This clonotype was seen a few times. The V gene is TRBV14, the J gene TRBJ2-1; 10 bases align to TRBD1. Germline V gene data show CDR1 as SGHDN and CDR2 as FVKESK. The J segment lost 4 bases and the V segment lost 3 bases, leaving 15 bases of the junction unmatched. There are 19 residues in the CDR3. The DNA of the CDR3 is TGTGCCAGCAGCCACGCACCGGGACAGGGGATGGGTATTTACAATGAGCAGTTCTTC. Its translation: CASSHAPGQGMGIYNEQFF.

Many counts were recorded for this clonotype. The chain couples TRBV7-9 to TRBJ2-1; 10 bases agree with TRBD1. The CDR3 is 15 residues long. The junction had 7 bases not matched to a gene; V was cut back by 5 bases and J by 6 bases. The V gene's germline CDR1 is SEHNR and CDR2 FQNEAQ (reference sequence). The CDR3 spells CASSAPGTGVNEQFF. The DNA for the CDR3 is TGTGCCAGCAGCGCCCCCGGGACAGGGGTCAATGAGCAGTTCTTC.

This clonotype was observed at least ten times. The genes are TRBV3-1 and TRBJ1-2; a weak D match, TRBD1 (5 bases). The CDR3 runs 14 residues. With 3 bases removed from V and 1 base from J, the gap between germline ends came to 9 bases. In germline, CDR1 is LGHDT, CDR2 YNNKEL (reference sequence). CDR3 nucleotide sequence: TGTGCCAGCAGCCAGGAGGGGCTTAACTATGGCTACACCTTC. Translating gives CASSQEGLNYGYTF.